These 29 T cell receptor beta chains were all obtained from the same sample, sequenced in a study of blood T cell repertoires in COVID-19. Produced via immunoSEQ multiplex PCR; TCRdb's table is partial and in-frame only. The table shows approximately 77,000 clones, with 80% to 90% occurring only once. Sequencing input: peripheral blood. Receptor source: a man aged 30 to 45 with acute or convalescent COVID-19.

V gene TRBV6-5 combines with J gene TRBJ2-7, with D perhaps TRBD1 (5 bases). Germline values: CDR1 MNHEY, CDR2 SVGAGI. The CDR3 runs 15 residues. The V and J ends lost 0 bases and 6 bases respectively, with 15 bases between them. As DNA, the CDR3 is TGTGCCAGCAGTTACTCGTGGCAGGGCCGGCGCGAGCAGTACTTC. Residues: CASSYSWQGRREQYF.

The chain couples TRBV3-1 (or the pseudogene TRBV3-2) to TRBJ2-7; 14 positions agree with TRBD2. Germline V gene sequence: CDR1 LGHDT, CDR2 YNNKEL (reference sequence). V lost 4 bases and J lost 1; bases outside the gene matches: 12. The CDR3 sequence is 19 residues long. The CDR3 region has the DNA TGTGCCAGCAGCCCCAACGCCGGGACTAGCGGGAGTGGGTCCTACGAGCAGTACTTC. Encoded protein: CASSPNAGTSGSGSYEQYF.

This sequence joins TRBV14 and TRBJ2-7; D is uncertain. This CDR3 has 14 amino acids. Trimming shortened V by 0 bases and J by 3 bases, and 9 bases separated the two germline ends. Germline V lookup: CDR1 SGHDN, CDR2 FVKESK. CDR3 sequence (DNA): TGTGCCAGCAGCCAAGATCCCCTAAGCTACGAGCAGTACTTC. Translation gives CASSQDPLSYEQYF. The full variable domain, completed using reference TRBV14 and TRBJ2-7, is EAGVTQFPSHSVIEKGQTVTLRCDPISGHDNLYWYRRVMGKEIKFLLHFVKESKQDESGMPNNRFLAERTGGTYSTLKVQPAELEDSGVYFCASSQDPLSYEQYFGPGTRLTVT.

This chain's CDR3 is CASSPLVGGWEKLFF. As DNA, the CDR3 is TGCGCCAGCAGCCCGCTCGTAGGGGGTTGGGAAAAACTGTTTTTT. The chain links TRBV4-3 to TRBJ1-4; tentative D call: TRBD1 (6 bases). Germline V CDR1 and CDR2: LGHNA, YSLEER. The CDR3 extends over 15 amino acids. V was cut by 4 bases and J by 8 bases, with 17 bases left in between.

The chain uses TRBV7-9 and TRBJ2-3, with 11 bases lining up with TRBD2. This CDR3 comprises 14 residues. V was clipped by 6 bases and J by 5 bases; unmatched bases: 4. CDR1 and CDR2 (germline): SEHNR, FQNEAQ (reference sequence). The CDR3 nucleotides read TGTGCCAGCAGGCCCGGGACTAGCGGAGATACGCAGTATTTT. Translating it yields CASRPGTSGDTQYF.

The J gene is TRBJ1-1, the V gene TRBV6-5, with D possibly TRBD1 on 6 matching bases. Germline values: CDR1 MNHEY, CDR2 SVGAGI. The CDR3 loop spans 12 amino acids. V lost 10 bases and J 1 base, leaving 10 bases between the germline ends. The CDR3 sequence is CAIQGWNTEAFF. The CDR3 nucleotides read TGTGCCATACAGGGTTGGAACACTGAAGCTTTCTTT.

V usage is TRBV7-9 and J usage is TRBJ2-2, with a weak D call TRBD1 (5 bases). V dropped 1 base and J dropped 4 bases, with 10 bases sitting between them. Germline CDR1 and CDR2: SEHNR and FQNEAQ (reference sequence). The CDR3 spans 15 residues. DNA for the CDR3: TGTGCCAGCAGCTTAGTTCCAGGGTTCACCGGGGAGCTGTTTTTT. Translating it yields CASSLVPGFTGELFF.

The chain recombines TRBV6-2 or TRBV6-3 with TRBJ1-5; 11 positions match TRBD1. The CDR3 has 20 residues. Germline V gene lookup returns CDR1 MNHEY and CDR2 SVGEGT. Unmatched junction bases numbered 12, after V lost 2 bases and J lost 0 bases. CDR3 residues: CASSYEKPGQGEYSNQPQHF. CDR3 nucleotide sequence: TGTGCCAGCAGTTACGAAAAACCGGGACAGGGGGAATATAGCAATCAGCCCCAGCATTTT.

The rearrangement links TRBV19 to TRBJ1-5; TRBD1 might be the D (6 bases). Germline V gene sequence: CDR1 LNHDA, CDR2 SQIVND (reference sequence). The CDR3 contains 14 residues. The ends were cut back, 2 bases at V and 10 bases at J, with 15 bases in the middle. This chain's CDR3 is CASSIKGVGQPQHF. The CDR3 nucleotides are TGTGCCAGTAGTATAAAAGGAGTGGGACAACCCCAGCATTTT.

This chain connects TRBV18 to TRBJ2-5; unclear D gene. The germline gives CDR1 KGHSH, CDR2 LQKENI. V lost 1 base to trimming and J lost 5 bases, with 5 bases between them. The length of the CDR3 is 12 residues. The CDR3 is CASSPRAETQYF. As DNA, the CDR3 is TGTGCCAGCTCACCACGAGCGGAGACCCAGTACTTC.

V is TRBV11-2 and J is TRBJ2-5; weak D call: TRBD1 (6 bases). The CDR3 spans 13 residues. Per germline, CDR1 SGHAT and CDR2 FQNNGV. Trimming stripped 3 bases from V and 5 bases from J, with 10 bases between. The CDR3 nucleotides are TGTGCCAGCAGCTTCGCCAGGGGTGAGACCCAGTACTTC. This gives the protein CASSFARGETQYF.

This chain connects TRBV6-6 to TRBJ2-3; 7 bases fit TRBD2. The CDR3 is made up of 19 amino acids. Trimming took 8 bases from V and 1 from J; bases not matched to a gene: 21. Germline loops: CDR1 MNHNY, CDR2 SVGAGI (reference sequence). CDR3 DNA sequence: TGTGCCAGCGGCTACTCCGGGGCGGGAGTGATAGCTGGCACAGATACGCAGTATTTT. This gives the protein CASGYSGAGVIAGTDTQYF.

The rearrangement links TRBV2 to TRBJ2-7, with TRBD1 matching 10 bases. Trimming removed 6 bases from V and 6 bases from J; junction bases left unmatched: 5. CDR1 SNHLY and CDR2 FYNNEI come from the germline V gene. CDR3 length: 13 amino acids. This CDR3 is CASRGTGALEQYF. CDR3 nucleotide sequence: TGTGCCAGCAGGGGGACAGGGGCCCTCGAGCAGTACTTC.

The CDR3 nucleotides are TGTGCCAGCAGCCGCGGAGACACTGAAGCTTTCTTT. Amino acid sequence: CASSRGDTEAFF. The chain is built from TRBV5-6 and TRBJ1-1; no reliable D call. Germline V gives CDR1 SGHDT, CDR2 YYEEEE. The CDR3 spans 12 residues. V was trimmed by 4 bases and J by 3 bases, leaving 7 bases between them.

The CDR3 DNA reads as TGTGCCAGCAGCCCGGACAGTGGAAACACCATATATTTT. It yields the protein CASSPDSGNTIYF. This chain uses TRBV7-3 with TRBJ1-3; D is perhaps TRBD1 (6 bases). The CDR3 has 13 amino acids. Between the trimmed V and J ends, which lost 5 bases and 3 bases, there was a span of 8 bases. The germline gives CDR1 SGHTA, CDR2 FQGTGA.

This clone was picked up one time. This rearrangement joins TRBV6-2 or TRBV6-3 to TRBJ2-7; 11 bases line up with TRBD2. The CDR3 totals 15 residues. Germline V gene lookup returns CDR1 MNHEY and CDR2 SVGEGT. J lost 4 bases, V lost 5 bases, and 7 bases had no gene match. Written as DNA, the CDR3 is TGTGCCAGCAGTACTGGGACTAGCGGTGCGTACGAGCAGTACTTC. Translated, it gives CASSTGTSGAYEQYF.

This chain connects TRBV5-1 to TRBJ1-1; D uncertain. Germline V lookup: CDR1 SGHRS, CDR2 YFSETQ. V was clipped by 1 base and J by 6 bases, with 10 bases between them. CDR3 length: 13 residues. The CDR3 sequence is CASSLNGYAEAFF. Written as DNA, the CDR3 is TGCGCCAGCAGCTTGAACGGGTATGCTGAAGCTTTCTTT.

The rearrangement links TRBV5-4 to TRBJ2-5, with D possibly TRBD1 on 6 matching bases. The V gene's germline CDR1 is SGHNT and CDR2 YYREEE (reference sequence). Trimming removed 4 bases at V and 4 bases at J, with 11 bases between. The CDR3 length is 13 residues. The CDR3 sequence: CASSIGQSETQYF. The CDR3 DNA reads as TGTGCCAGCAGCATAGGACAGTCAGAGACCCAGTACTTC.

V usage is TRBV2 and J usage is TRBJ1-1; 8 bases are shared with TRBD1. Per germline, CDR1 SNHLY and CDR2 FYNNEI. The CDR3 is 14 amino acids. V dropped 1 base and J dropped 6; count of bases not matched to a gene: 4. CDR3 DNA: TGTGCCAGCAGTGAAGGGACAGGGAAGCCTGAAGCTTTCTTT. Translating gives CASSEGTGKPEAFF.

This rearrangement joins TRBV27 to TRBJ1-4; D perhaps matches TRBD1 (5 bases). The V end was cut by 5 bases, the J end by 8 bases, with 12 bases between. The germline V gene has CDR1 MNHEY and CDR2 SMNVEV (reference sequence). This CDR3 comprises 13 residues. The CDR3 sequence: CASSPRTSEKLFF. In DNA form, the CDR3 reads TGTGCCAGCAGTCCCCGGACAAGCGAAAAACTGTTTTTT.

CDR3 residues: CASSQVRGYEQYF. The CDR3 DNA sequence: TGTGCCAGCAGCCAAGTGCGGGGGTACGAGCAGTACTTC. The chain recombines TRBV4-2 with TRBJ2-7; 7 bases fit TRBD2. The germline gives CDR1 LGHNA, CDR2 YNFKEQ. The V and J ends lost 1 base and 4 bases, in that order; junction bases with no gene match: 1. The CDR3 consists of 13 residues.

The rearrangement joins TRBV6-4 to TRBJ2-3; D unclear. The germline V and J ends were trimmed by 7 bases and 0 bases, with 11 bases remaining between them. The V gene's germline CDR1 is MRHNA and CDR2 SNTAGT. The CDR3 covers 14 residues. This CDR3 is CASKTQASTDTQYF. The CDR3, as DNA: TGTGCCAGCAAGACGCAGGCTAGCACAGATACGCAGTATTTT.

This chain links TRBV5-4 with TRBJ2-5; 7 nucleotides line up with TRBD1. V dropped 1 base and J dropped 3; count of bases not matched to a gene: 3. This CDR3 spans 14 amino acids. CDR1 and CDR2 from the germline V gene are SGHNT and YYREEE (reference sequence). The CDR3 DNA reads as TGTGCCAGCAGCTTGATCGGGACAGAAGAGACCCAGTACTTC. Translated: CASSLIGTEETQYF. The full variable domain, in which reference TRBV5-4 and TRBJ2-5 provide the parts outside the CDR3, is ETGVTQSPTHLIKTRGQQVTLRCSSQSGHNTVSWYQQALGQGPQFIFQYYREEENGRGNFPPRFSGLQFPNYSSELNVNALELDDSALYLCASSLIGTEETQYFGPGTRLLVL.

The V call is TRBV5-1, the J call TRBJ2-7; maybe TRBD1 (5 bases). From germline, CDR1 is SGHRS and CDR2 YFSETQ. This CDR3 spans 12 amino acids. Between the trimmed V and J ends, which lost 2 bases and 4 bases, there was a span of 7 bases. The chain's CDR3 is CASSLKGYEQYF. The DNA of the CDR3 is TGCGCCAGCAGCTTAAAGGGGTACGAGCAGTACTTC.

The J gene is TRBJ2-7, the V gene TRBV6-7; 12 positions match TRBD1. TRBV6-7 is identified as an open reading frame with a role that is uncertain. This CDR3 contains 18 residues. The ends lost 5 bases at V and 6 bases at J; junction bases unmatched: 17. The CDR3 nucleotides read TGTGCCAGCAGTGACTGCTTTGCCGGGGGACAGGGGGCCTGCGAGCAGTACTTC. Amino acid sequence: CASSDCFAGGQGACEQYF.

CDR3 nucleotides: TGTGCCAGCTGCGGGAACACTGAAGCTTTCTTT. Residues: CASCGNTEAFF. The chain carries TRBV27 and TRBJ1-1; D gene unclear. The CDR3 is 11 amino acids. Trimming stripped 8 bases from V and 1 base from J, with 5 bases between. Per germline, CDR1 MNHEY and CDR2 SMNVEV (reference sequence).

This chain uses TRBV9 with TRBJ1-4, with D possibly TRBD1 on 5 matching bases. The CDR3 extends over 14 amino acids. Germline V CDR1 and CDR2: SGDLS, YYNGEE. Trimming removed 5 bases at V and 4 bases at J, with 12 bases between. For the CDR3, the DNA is TGTGCCAGCAGTTGGGGGGGAAGTAATGAAAAACTGTTTTTT. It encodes CASSWGGSNEKLFF.

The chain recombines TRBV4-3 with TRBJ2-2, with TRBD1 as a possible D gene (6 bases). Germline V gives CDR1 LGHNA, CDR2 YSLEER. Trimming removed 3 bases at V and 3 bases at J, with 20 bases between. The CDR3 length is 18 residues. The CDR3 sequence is CASSQQITAGTYTGELFF. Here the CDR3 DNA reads TGCGCCAGCAGCCAGCAAATAACCGCCGGGACATACACCGGGGAGCTGTTTTTT.

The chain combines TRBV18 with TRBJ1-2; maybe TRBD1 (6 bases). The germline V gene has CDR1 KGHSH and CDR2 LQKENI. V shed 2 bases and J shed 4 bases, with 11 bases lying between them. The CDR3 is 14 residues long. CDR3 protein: CASSPFGQSYGYTF. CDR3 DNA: TGTGCCAGCTCACCATTCGGACAGTCCTATGGCTACACCTTC.